This entry describes one TCR beta chain. The target antigen is unknown. This sample is drawn from a study of PD-1 blockade in classical Hodgkin lymphoma. Libraries were prepared by immunoSEQ multiplex PCR; TCRdb keeps only in-frame clonotypes and omits some of them. Among about 35,000 clones listed, 75% to 95% were seen once. Exposure to brentuximab vedotin varied, and each patient had relapsed following autologous stem cell transplantation. Magnetic negative selection was used to purify CD4+ T cells from PBMCs that had been thawed. Each best response was a complete response, a partial response or progressive disease. General study points: CD4+ TCR diversity rose significantly by C4D1, and CD8+ TCR diversity did not.

The sample in question was CD4+ T cells from blood, obtained at baseline. The receptor's source is a human donor with classical Hodgkin lymphoma.

The CDR3 here is CASSILGTEAFF. The CDR3 DNA is TGTGCCAGTAGTATCCTGGGCACTGAAGCTTTCTTT. The rearrangement links TRBV19 to TRBJ1-1; no firm D call. The CDR3 consists of 12 residues. Deletions cut 3 bases from V and 4 bases from J, with 6 bases between. Germline CDR1 and CDR2: LNHDA and SQIVND (reference sequence).